Shown below are 10 T cell receptor beta chains from a single sample sequenced in a study of blood T cells in healthy people across ages. Through a sample-barcoded 5' primer and a J-beta primer mix, a second PCR was run for 7 to 11 cycles. MiXCR, run by TCRdb on the 5' RACE reads, gives a single entry per CDR3 protein. Among hundreds of thousands of distinct CDR3 sequences listed, 40% to 50% were seen once. Input material: blood. These TCRs come from an elderly man in good health.

The rearrangement links TRBV4-1 to TRBJ2-5; unclear D gene. The germline CDR1 and CDR2 sequences are MGHRA and YSYEKL. The CDR3 is 15 residues long. Trimming left V 1 base short and J 1 base short, with 10 bases between. This CDR3 reads CASSQVPAIQETQYF. The CDR3 DNA reads as TGCGCCAGCAGCCAAGTTCCGGCCATCCAAGAGACCCAGTACTTC.

The chain links TRBV6-2 or TRBV6-3 to TRBJ1-1, with 9 bases fitting TRBD1. The J segment lost 5 bases and the V segment lost 5 bases, leaving 9 bases of the junction unmatched. This CDR3 contains 15 residues. Germline V lookup: CDR1 MNHEY, CDR2 SVGEGT. The CDR3 reads CASSAPGQGLTEAFF. The CDR3 DNA is TGTGCCAGCAGTGCCCCGGGACAGGGTCTGACTGAAGCTTTCTTT.

The V and J genes are TRBV6-2 or TRBV6-3 and TRBJ2-2, with 11 bases matching TRBD2. There are 17 residues in the CDR3. CDR1 MNHEY and CDR2 SVGEGT come from the germline V gene. V was pared by 6 bases and J by 1 base, with 7 bases of the junction left unmatched. The CDR3 nucleotides are TGTGCCAGCAGGGAACTAGCGGGAGCTATGAACACCGGGGAGCTGTTTTTT. It is translated as CASRELAGAMNTGELFF.

The V and J genes are TRBV7-9 and TRBJ2-4; 9 positions agree with TRBD1. V gave up 4 bases and J gave up 2 bases; unmatched junction bases: 3. This CDR3 contains 15 residues. Germline lookup yields CDR1 SEHNR and CDR2 FQNEAQ (reference sequence). The CDR3 DNA reads as TGTGCCAGCAGCTCACAGGGGGCGCCCAAAAACATTCAGTACTTC. As protein: CASSSQGAPKNIQYF.

A remark on this clonotype: This clone may be a read error of a much larger clone one base away. J is TRBJ2-2 and V is TRBV5-1; a possible D gene is TRBD1 (6 bases). The CDR3 extends over 15 amino acids. Germline CDR1 is SGHRS and CDR2 is YFSETQ. The CDR3 loop reads CASSRTVAGTEELFF. CDR3 coding DNA: TGCGCCAGCAGCAGGACAGTGGCGGGCACCGAGGAGCTGTTTTTT. Full variable domain (outside the CDR3, taken from reference TRBV5-1 and TRBJ2-2): KAGVTQTPRYLIKTRGQQVTLSCSPISGHRSVSWYQQTPGQGLQFLFEYFSETQRNKGNFPGRFSGRQFSNSRSEMNVSTLELGDSALYLCASSRTVAGTEELFFGEGSRLTVL.

The rearrangement joins TRBV4-1 to TRBJ2-5; D unresolved. Germline V gene sequence: CDR1 MGHRA, CDR2 YSYEKL. The CDR3 sequence is 14 residues long. Trimming took off 0 bases at V and 2 bases at J, with 7 bases between the two ends. CDR3 region: CASSQDGNQETQYF. CDR3 DNA: TGCGCCAGCAGCCAAGACGGCAATCAAGAGACCCAGTACTTC.

The table lists this clonotype with a few counts. V is TRBV20-1 and J is TRBJ2-7, with D perhaps matching TRBD1 (6 bases). Per the germline V gene, CDR1 is DFQATT and CDR2 is SNEGSKA (reference sequence). V was clipped by 6 bases and J by 3 bases, with 9 bases between them. The CDR3 totals 11 residues. CDR3 region: CSALDSYEQYF. In nucleotides, the CDR3 is TGCAGTGCCCTGGACAGCTACGAGCAGTACTTC.

This clonotype was seen a few times. The rearrangement joins TRBV6-2 or TRBV6-3 to TRBJ2-7; D gene uncertain. Trimming cost V 6 bases and J 0 bases, with 15 bases left between them. There are 15 residues in the CDR3. Germline V gives CDR1 MNHEY, CDR2 SVGEGT. The CDR3 sequence: CASSNRGAFSYEQYF. The CDR3 DNA reads TGTGCCAGCAGCAATCGAGGTGCGTTCTCCTACGAGCAGTACTTC.

The chain uses TRBV15 and TRBJ2-5, with D hard to call. The CDR3 is 13 amino acids. Germline V lookup: CDR1 LNHNV, CDR2 YYDKDF (reference sequence). Trimming took off 0 bases at V and 4 bases at J, with 6 bases between the two ends. CDR3 DNA: TGTGCCACCAGCAGAGATACGGGAGAGACCCAGTACTTC. As protein: CATSRDTGETQYF.

The chain joins TRBV13 to TRBJ1-1; a weak D match, TRBD1 (6 bases). The V gene's germline CDR1 is PRHDT and CDR2 FYEKMQ (reference sequence). The ends were cut back, 4 bases at V and 0 bases at J, with 9 bases in the middle. CDR3 length: 14 amino acids. The CDR3 protein is CASSWDKMNTEAFF. CDR3 bases: TGTGCCAGCAGCTGGGACAAGATGAACACTGAAGCTTTCTTT.